One sample yielded the 21 T cell receptor beta chains listed below, sequenced in a study of shared clonotypes between healthy human individuals. Naive CD8 cells comprised CD45RO-negative, CCR7-positively selected cells, excluding terminally differentiated effector memory CD45RA+ cells. TCRdb keeps only in-frame clones here, not all; method: immunoSEQ multiplex PCR. The repertoire holds roughly 2.1 million clones, with about 93% as singletons. The sequenced sample consisted of naive CD8+ T cells from PBMCs. The receptors were gathered from a man between 18 and 35 years old in good health. Some clones in this sample may be carry-over from other donors' samples.

This clone appeared a few times. Additional DNA sequences in this sample encode the identical CDR3. This chain joins TRBV14 and TRBJ1-5; D uncertain. V lost 1 base to trimming and J lost 4 bases, with 2 bases between them. Looked up from germline, CDR1 is SGHDN and CDR2 is FVKESK. The CDR3 sequence is 12 residues long. This chain's CDR3 is CASSQGNQPQHF. In nucleotides, the CDR3 is TGTGCCAGCAGCCAAGGGAATCAGCCCCAGCATTTT.

The chain recombines TRBV27 with TRBJ2-2; the D gene is possibly TRBD1 (6 bases). Germline CDR1 is MNHEY and CDR2 is SMNVEV (reference sequence). CDR3 length: 16 residues. The V end lost 6 bases, the J end lost 5 bases, and 19 bases lay between the germline ends. The CDR3 here is CASSQPRDTLTGELFF. The CDR3 DNA reads TGTGCCAGCAGCCAACCCCGGGACACCTTGACCGGGGAGCTGTTTTTT.

A single count supports this clone. DNA of the CDR3: TGTGCCAGCAGTATTACAGGGGGCACCACTGAAGCTTTCTTT. Protein: CASSITGGTTEAFF. This chain links TRBV28 with TRBJ1-1; TRBD1 matches at 9 bases. The V gene end was trimmed by 5 bases and the J gene end by 4 bases; junction bases not matched to a gene: 5. CDR3 size: 14 residues. Germline values: CDR1 MDHEN, CDR2 SYDVKM. Together with reference TRBV28 and TRBJ1-1, the CDR3 gives the full variable domain: DVKVTQSSRYLVKRTGEKVFLECVQDMDHENMFWYRQDPGLGLRLIYFSYDVKMKEKGDIPEGYSVSREKKERFSLILESASTNQTSMYLCASSITGGTTEAFFGQGTRLTVV.

The CDR3 here is CASSSRPMLANYGYTF. CDR3 DNA: TGTGCCAGCAGTTCCCGCCCGATGTTAGCTAACTATGGCTACACCTTC. This chain links TRBV27 with TRBJ1-2; D unresolved. This CDR3 is built from 16 residues. Germline V gene data show CDR1 as MNHEY and CDR2 as SMNVEV (reference sequence). V was shortened by 4 bases and J by 0 bases, with 15 bases between the two germline ends.

The gene calls are TRBV11-1 and TRBJ2-7, with D unresolved. Germline CDR1 reads SGHAT; CDR2 reads FQDESV (reference sequence). The CDR3 sequence is 14 residues long. Trimming pared 2 bases from V and 6 bases from J, leaving 14 bases between. The DNA for the CDR3 is TGTGCCAGCAGCTTAATCCCTCGTGCGGTCGAGCAGTACTTC. Protein product: CASSLIPRAVEQYF.

The chain has TRBV29-1 and TRBJ2-7; 9 nucleotides match TRBD1. This CDR3 is built from 14 residues. CDR1 is SQVTM, CDR2 ANQGSEA, per germline. J lost 4 bases, V lost 5 bases, and 9 bases had no gene match. The CDR3 DNA follows: TGCAGCGTTCATCCGGGACAGGGAATGTACGAGCAGTACTTC. Amino acids: CSVHPGQGMYEQYF.

CDR3 residues: CASSLARTGASGYTF. For the CDR3, the DNA is TGTGCCAGCAGCTTAGCCCGGACAGGGGCTTCCGGCTACACCTTC. V usage is TRBV7-9 and J usage is TRBJ1-2, with 9 bases matching TRBD1. Germline trimming cut 0 bases from V and 8 bases from J; bases unmatched to any gene: 7. CDR1 is SEHNR, CDR2 FQNEAQ, per germline (reference sequence). The CDR3 spans 15 residues.

The chain recombines TRBV10-3 with TRBJ2-3; TRBD1 might be the D (6 bases). Deletions cut 4 bases from V and 1 base from J, with 12 bases between. CDR1 and CDR2 (germline): ENHRY, SYGVKD. This CDR3 is 15 amino acids long. CDR3 sequence reads: CAISGTPGGTDTQYF. CDR3 nucleotides: TGTGCCATCAGTGGGACTCCAGGGGGCACAGATACGCAGTATTTT.

The chain links TRBV4-1 to TRBJ1-1; the D gene is possibly TRBD1 (5 bases). Germline V CDR1 and CDR2: MGHRA, YSYEKL. Trimming took off 4 bases at V and 11 bases at J, with 17 bases between the two ends. This CDR3 region has 13 residues. CDR3 amino acids: CASSLPLGERAFF. In DNA, the CDR3 is TGCGCCAGCAGCCTACCCCTGGGGGAGAGGGCTTTCTTT.

This clone has just a few counts. The genes are TRBV30 and TRBJ1-5; D gene unclear. The CDR3 length is 13 residues. CDR1 and CDR2 from the germline V gene are GTSNPN and SVGIG (reference sequence). Trimming cost V 2 bases and J 3 bases, with 8 bases left between them. CDR3 sequence reads: CAWSKGYNQPQHF. As DNA, the CDR3 is TGTGCCTGGAGTAAGGGATACAATCAGCCCCAGCATTTT.

The DNA of the CDR3 is TGTGCCAGCAGTTTACTCAGGGGCGGTATCCCTGAAGCTTTCTTT. Protein sequence: CASSLLRGGIPEAFF. The V and J genes are TRBV28 and TRBJ1-1; tentatively, D is TRBD1 (6 bases). This CDR3 contains 15 residues. The germline V gene has CDR1 MDHEN and CDR2 SYDVKM. V lost 2 bases and J 6 bases, leaving 16 bases between the germline ends. Drawing the rest from reference TRBV28 and TRBJ1-1, the complete variable domain is DVKVTQSSRYLVKRTGEKVFLECVQDMDHENMFWYRQDPGLGLRLIYFSYDVKMKEKGDIPEGYSVSREKKERFSLILESASTNQTSMYLCASSLLRGGIPEAFFGQGTRLTVV.

V and J are TRBV28 and TRBJ2-7; 7 nucleotides agree with TRBD1. Germline CDR1 reads MDHEN; CDR2 reads SYDVKM. V trimming: 0 bases; J trimming: 0 bases; junction bases outside the gene matches: 2. This CDR3 has 15 residues. CDR3 in DNA: TGTGCCAGCAGTTTATGGGGGGACAGCTCCTACGAGCAGTACTTC. This gives the protein CASSLWGDSSYEQYF.

This clone occurred a few times. This sample also contains other DNA sequences that code for the same CDR3. J is TRBJ1-1 and V is TRBV19; D is possibly TRBD1 (6 bases). The CDR3 is 13 amino acids. Germline values: CDR1 LNHDA, CDR2 SQIVND (reference sequence). Trimming shortened V by 3 bases and J by 3 bases, and 8 bases separated the two germline ends. CDR3 sequence (DNA): TGTGCCAGTAGTATTGGGGGCTACACTGAAGCTTTCTTT. This sequence encodes CASSIGGYTEAFF.

For this clone: Additional DNA sequences in this sample encode the identical CDR3. This sequence joins TRBV5-1 and TRBJ2-7; D remains ambiguous. V was pared by 1 base and J by 2 bases, with 7 bases between. The CDR3 length is 13 residues. Per germline, CDR1 SGHRS and CDR2 YFSETQ. The CDR3 region is CASSLTPPYEQYF. DNA of the CDR3: TGCGCCAGCAGCTTGACTCCGCCCTACGAGCAGTACTTC.

The chain couples TRBV4-3 to TRBJ1-1; D possibly corresponds to TRBD1 (6 bases). Germline lookup yields CDR1 LGHNA and CDR2 YSLEER. There are 16 residues in the CDR3. V was shortened by 1 base and J by 2 bases, with 14 bases between the two germline ends. The CDR3 DNA reads TGCGCCAGCAGCCAAGCCCGGGGGCACTTAAACACTGAAGCTTTCTTT. As protein: CASSQARGHLNTEAFF.

The chain carries TRBV6-1 and TRBJ1-1; 7 nucleotides align to TRBD1. Germline V gene lookup returns CDR1 MNHNS and CDR2 SASEGT. Trimming removed 3 bases from V and 4 bases from J; junction bases left unmatched: 8. The CDR3 runs 15 residues. The CDR3 here is CASSDETGLGTEAFF. CDR3 in DNA: TGTGCCAGCAGTGACGAGACAGGGCTGGGCACTGAAGCTTTCTTT.

V and J are TRBV7-9 and TRBJ2-2, with D possibly called TRBD1 or TRBD2 (5 bases each). The V gene's germline CDR1 is SEHNR and CDR2 FQNEAQ (reference sequence). The V end was cut by 5 bases, the J end by 3 bases, with 19 bases between. This CDR3 contains 17 residues. The CDR3: CASSRPVPGTDTGELFF. Written as DNA, the CDR3 is TGTGCCAGCAGCCGGCCCGTCCCAGGGACCGACACCGGGGAGCTGTTTTTT.

The genes are TRBV28 and TRBJ2-5; 8 bases agree with TRBD1. Germline assignment: CDR1 MDHEN and CDR2 SYDVKM. After removal of 5 bases from V and 0 bases from J, the junction contained 5 bases not matched to a gene. CDR3 size: 15 residues. The CDR3 region has the DNA TGTGCCAGCAGTGAGCGGACAGGGTACCAAGAGACCCAGTACTTC. As protein: CASSERTGYQETQYF.

J is TRBJ2-2 and V is TRBV7-2, with D perhaps TRBD2 (6 bases). Germline V gives CDR1 SGHTA, CDR2 FQGNSA. With 4 bases removed from V and 0 bases from J, the gap between germline ends came to 18 bases. The CDR3 sequence is 18 residues long. The CDR3 coding sequence is TGTGCCAGCAGCTCCCACCGACTAGTGGCGACGAACACCGGGGAGCTGTTTTTT. Encoded protein: CASSSHRLVATNTGELFF.

CDR3 in amino acids: CASGAGTRTEAFF. CDR3 DNA sequence: TGTGCCAGCGGAGCAGGGACCAGGACTGAAGCTTTCTTT. The chain recombines TRBV28 with TRBJ1-1, with D perhaps TRBD1 (5 bases). CDR1 and CDR2 from the germline V gene are MDHEN and SYDVKM. This CDR3 has 13 residues. Trimming shortened V by 8 bases and J by 5 bases, and 15 bases separated the two germline ends.

J is TRBJ1-2 and V is TRBV6-1, with 9 bases identical to TRBD1. This CDR3 is built from 14 residues. In germline, CDR1 is MNHNS, CDR2 SASEGT. The V gene end was trimmed by 6 bases and the J gene end by 4 bases; junction bases not matched to a gene: 6. Here the CDR3 reads CASRERDRAYGYTF. CDR3 nucleotide sequence: TGTGCCAGCAGGGAGAGGGACAGGGCCTATGGCTACACCTTC.